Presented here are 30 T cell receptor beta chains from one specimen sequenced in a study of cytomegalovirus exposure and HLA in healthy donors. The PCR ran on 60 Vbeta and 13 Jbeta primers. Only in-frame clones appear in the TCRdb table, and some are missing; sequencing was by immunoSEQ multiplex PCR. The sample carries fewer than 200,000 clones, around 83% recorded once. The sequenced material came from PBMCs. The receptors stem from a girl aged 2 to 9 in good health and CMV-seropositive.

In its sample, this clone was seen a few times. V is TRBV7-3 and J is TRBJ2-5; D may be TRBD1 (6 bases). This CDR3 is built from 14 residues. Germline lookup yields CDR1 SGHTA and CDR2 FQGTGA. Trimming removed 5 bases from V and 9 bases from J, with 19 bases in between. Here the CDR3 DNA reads TGTGCCAGCAGCCGGCACTCTGGGGGCGAGGCCCAGTACTTC. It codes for CASSRHSGGEAQYF.

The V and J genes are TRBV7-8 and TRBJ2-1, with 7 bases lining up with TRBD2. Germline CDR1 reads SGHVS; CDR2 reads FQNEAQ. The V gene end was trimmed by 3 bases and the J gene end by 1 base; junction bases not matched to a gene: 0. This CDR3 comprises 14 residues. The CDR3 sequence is CASSLGGSYNEQFF. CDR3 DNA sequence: TGTGCCAGCAGCTTGGGAGGGTCCTACAATGAGCAGTTCTTC.

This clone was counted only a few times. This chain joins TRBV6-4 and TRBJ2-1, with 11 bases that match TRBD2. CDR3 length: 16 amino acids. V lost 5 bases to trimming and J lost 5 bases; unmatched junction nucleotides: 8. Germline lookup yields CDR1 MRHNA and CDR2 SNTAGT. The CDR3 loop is CASSRRGTSGHNEQFF. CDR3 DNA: TGTGCCAGCAGTCGGAGGGGGACTAGCGGCCACAATGAGCAGTTCTTC.

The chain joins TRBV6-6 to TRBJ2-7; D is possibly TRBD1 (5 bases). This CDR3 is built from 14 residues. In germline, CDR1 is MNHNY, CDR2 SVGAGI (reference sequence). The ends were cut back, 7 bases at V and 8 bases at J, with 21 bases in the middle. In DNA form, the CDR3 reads TGTGCCAGCACTTTATCAGGGCTTCCCCCCAAGCAGTACTTC. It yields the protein CASTLSGLPPKQYF.

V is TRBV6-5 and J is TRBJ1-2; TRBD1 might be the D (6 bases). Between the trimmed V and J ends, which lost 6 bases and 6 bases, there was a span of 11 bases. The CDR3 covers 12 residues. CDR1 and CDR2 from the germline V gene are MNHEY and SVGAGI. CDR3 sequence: CASSLTGNGYTF. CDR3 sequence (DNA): TGTGCCAGCAGCCTCACAGGGAATGGCTACACCTTC.

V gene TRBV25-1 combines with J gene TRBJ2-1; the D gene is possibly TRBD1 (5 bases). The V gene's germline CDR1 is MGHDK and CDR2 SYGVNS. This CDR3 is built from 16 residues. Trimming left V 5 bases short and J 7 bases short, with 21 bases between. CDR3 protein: CASSPTNGRGWNEQFF. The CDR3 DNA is TGTGCCAGCAGTCCAACGAATGGAAGGGGCTGGAATGAGCAGTTCTTC.

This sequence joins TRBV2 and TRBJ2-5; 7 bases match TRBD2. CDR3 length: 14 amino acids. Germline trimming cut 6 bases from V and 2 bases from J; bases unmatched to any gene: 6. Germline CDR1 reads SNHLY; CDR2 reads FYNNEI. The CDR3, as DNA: TGTGCCAGCAGGCGGGAGCGACAACAAGAGACCCAGTACTTC. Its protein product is CASRRERQQETQYF.

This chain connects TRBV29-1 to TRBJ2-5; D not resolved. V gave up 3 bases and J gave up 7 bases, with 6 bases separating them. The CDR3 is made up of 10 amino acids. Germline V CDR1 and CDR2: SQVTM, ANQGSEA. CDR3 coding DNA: TGCAGCGTTGACCCAGGGACCCAGTACTTC. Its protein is CSVDPGTQYF.

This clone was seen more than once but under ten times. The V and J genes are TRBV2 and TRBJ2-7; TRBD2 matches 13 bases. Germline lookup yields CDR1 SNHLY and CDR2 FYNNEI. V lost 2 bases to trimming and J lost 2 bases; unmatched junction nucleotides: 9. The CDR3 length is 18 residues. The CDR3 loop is CASSEFITGLAGAYEQYF. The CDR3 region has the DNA TGTGCCAGCAGTGAATTTATTACCGGACTAGCGGGGGCCTACGAGCAGTACTTC.

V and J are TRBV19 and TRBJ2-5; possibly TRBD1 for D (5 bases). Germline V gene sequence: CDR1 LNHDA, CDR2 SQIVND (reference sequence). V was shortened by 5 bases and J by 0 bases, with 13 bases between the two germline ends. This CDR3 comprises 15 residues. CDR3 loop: CASSWRRTNQETQYF. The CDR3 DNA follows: TGTGCCAGTAGTTGGAGAAGGACAAACCAAGAGACCCAGTACTTC.

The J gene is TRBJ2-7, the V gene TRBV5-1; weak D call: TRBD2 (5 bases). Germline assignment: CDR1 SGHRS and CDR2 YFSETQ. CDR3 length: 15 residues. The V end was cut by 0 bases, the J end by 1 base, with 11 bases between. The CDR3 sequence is CASSLALLGSYEQYF. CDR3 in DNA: TGCGCCAGCAGCTTGGCCTTACTAGGGTCCTACGAGCAGTACTTC.

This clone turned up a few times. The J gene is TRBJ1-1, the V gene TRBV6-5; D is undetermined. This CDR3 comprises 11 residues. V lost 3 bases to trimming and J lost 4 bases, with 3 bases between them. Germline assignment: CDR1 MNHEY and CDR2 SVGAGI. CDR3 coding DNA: TGTGCCAGCAGTTATAGCACTGAAGCTTTCTTT. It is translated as CASSYSTEAFF.

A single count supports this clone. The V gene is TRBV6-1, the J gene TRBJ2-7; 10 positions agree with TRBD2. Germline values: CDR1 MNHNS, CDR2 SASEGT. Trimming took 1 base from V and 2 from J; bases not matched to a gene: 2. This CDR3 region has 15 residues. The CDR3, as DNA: TGTGCCAGCAGTGAAGTTCTAGCGGGAGCCTACGAGCAGTACTTC. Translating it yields CASSEVLAGAYEQYF.

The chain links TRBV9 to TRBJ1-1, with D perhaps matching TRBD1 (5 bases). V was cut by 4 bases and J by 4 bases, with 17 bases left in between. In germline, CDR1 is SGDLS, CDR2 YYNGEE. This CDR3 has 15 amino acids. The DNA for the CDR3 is TGTGCCAGCAGCATAGGGTGGGGCTCCGGCACTGAAGCTTTCTTT. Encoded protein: CASSIGWGSGTEAFF.

Here the CDR3 reads CASSFGQGVRAGELFF. CDR3 nucleotides: TGTGCCAGCAGTTTCGGACAGGGGGTAAGAGCCGGGGAGCTGTTTTTT. The chain combines TRBV28 with TRBJ2-2; 10 nucleotides align to TRBD1. Germline assignment: CDR1 MDHEN and CDR2 SYDVKM. V dropped 3 bases and J dropped 6; count of bases not matched to a gene: 7. The CDR3 extends over 16 amino acids.

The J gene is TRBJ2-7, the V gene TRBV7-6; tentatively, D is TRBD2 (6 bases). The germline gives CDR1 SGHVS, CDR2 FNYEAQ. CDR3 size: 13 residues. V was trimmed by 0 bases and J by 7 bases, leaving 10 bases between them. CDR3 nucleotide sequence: TGTGCCAGCAGCTTAGCGGCCAGCGGGGAGCAGTACTTC. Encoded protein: CASSLAASGEQYF.

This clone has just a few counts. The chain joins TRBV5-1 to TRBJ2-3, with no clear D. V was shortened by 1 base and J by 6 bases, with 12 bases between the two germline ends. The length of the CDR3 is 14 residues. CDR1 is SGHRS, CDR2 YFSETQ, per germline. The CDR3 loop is CASSLIEITDTQYF. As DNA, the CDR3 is TGCGCCAGCAGCTTGATTGAGATTACCGATACGCAGTATTTT.

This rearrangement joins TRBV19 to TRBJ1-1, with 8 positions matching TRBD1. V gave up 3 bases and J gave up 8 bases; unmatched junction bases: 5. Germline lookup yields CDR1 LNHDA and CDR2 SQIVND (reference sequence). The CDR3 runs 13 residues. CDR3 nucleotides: TGTGCCAGTAGTATCGTCAGGGGGCGCGAAGCTTTCTTT. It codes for CASSIVRGREAFF. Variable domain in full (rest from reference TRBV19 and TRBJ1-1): DGGITQSPKYLFRKEGQNVTLSCEQNLNHDAMYWYRQDPGQGLRLIYYSQIVNDFQKGDIAEGYSVSREKKESFPLTVTSAQKNPTAFYLCASSIVRGREAFFGQGTRLTVV.

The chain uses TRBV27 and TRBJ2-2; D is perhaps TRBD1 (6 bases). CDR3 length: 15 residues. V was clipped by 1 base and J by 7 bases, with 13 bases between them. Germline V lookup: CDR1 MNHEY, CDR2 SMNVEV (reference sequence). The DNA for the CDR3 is TGTGCCAGCAGTTTATTCGTGGGGGCGGGCGGGGAGCTGTTTTTT. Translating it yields CASSLFVGAGGELFF.

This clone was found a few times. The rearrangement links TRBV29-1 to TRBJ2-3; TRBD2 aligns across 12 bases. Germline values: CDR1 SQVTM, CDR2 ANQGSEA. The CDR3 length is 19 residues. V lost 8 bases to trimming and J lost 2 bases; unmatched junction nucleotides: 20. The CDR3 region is CSQKASGASGRASTDTQYF. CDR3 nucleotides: TGCAGCCAAAAGGCCTCGGGGGCTAGCGGGAGGGCCTCCACAGATACGCAGTATTTT.

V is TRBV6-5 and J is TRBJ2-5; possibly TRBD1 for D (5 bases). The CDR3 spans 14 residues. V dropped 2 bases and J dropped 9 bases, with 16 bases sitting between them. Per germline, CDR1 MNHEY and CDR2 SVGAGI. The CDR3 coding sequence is TGTGCCAGCAGTTACCTCGACAGCCCCTGGGCCCAGTACTTC. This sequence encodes CASSYLDSPWAQYF.

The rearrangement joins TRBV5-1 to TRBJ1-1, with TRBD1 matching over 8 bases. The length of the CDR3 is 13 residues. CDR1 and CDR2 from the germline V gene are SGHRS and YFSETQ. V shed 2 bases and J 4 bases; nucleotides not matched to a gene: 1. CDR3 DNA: TGCGCCAGCAGCTTCACAGGGGGCACTGAAGCTTTCTTT. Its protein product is CASSFTGGTEAFF.

CDR3 DNA sequence: TGCGCCAGCAGTGAATCAGGGGCCCACTACGAGCAGTACTTC. Translation: CASSESGAHYEQYF. This chain uses TRBV10-1 with TRBJ2-7, with D perhaps TRBD1 (6 bases). CDR1 and CDR2 from the germline V gene are WNHNN and SYGVQD (reference sequence). The CDR3 runs 14 residues. Deletions cut 3 bases from V and 3 bases from J, with 12 bases between.

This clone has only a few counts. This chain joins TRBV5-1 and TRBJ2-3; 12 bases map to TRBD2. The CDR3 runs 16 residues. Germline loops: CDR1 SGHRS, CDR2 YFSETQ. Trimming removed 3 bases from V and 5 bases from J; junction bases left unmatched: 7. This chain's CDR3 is CASSYLLAGGLDTQYF. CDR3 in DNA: TGCGCCAGCAGCTATCTCCTAGCGGGAGGGTTAGATACGCAGTATTTT.

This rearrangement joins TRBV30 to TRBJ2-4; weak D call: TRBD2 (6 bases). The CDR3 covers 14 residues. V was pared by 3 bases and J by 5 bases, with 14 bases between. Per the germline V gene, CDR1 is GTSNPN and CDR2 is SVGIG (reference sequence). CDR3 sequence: CAWSDPGGQNIQYF. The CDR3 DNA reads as TGTGCCTGGAGCGATCCAGGAGGGCAAAACATTCAGTACTTC.

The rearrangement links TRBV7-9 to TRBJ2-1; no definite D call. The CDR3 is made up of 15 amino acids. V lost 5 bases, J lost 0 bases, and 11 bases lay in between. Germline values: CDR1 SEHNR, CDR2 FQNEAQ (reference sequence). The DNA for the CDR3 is TGTGCCAGCAGCCCCCCCGCGAGCTCCTACAATGAGCAGTTCTTC. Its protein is CASSPPASSYNEQFF.

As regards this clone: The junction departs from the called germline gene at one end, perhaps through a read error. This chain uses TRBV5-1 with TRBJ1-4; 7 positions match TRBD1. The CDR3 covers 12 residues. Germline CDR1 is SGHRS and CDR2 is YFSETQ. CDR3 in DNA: TGCGCCAGCAGCAAGGGGGCCGAAAAACTGCTTTTT. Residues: CASSKGAEKLLF.

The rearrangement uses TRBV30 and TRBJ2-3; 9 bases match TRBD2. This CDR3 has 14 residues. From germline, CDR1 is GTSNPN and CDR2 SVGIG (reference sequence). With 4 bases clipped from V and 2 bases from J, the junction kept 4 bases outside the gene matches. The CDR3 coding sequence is TGTGCCTGGACCGGACTAGCGTTCACAGATACGCAGTATTTT. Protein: CAWTGLAFTDTQYF.

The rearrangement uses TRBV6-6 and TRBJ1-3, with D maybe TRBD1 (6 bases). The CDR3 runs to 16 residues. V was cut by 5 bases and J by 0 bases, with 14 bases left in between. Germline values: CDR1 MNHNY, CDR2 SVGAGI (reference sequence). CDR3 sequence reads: CASSISGVSSGNTIYF. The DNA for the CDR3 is TGTGCCAGCAGTATTTCAGGGGTATCCTCTGGAAACACCATATATTTT.

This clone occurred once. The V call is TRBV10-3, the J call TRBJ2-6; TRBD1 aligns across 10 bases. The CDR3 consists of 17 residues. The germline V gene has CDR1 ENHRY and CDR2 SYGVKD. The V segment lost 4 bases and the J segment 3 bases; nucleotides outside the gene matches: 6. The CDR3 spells CAISVGDRGLGANVLTF. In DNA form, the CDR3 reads TGTGCCATCAGTGTCGGTGACAGGGGGCTTGGGGCCAACGTCCTGACTTTC.